This passage covers 3 T cell receptor beta chains from one sample sequenced in a study of early T cells in non-severe SARS-CoV-2 infection. TCRdb reprocessed the 5' RACE reads via MiXCR and lists one record per CDR3 protein. The table has almost 85,000 distinct CDR3 sequences, about 12% seen once. The sequenced sample consisted of whole blood. The origin of the receptors is an adult who was a healthcare worker with PCR-confirmed SARS-CoV-2 infection or an uninfected control (not recorded which).

The sample holds many counts of this clonotype. Compared with germline, one end of the junction differs, possibly owing to a read error. The V call is TRBV7-7, the J call TRBJ2-7; D possibly matches TRBD1 or TRBD2 (9 bases each). CDR1 is SSHAT, CDR2 FNYEAQ, per germline (reference sequence). The CDR3 extends over 15 amino acids. CDR3 region: CASSRGGGQGYEQYF. The CDR3, as DNA: TGTGCTAGCAGCCGCGGGGGGGGACAGGGCTACGAGCAGTACTTC.

CDR3 sequence: CSAESNEKLFF. The CDR3 DNA follows: TGCAGTGCTGAATCTAATGAAAAACTGTTTTTT. V gene TRBV20-1 combines with J gene TRBJ1-4, with D unresolved. The CDR3 extends over 11 amino acids. In germline, CDR1 is DFQATT, CDR2 SNEGSKA (reference sequence). The V end lost 5 bases, the J end lost 3 bases, and 4 bases lay between the germline ends.

This clonotype occurred a few times. The genes are TRBV2 and TRBJ2-3; TRBD2 is a possible D gene (6 bases). Germline CDR1 and CDR2: SNHLY and FYNNEI. The CDR3 is 13 amino acids. Trimming removed 11 bases at V and 1 base at J, with 13 bases between. CDR3 in DNA: TGTGCCCAGGCGGCTAGCGGCACAGATACGCAGTATTTT. Amino acids: CAQAASGTDTQYF.